The sample holds a few counts of the clone carrying this TCR beta chain. What it recognizes is unknown. Purities over 95% were achieved in all sorted populations. This sample is part of a study of beta chain features in type 1 diabetes. Study information: Sorted cells, about 99 million in number, were examined across all samples. Study outcomes and limitations: TCRB CDR3 length was moderately but significantly reduced in all four CD4+ subsets of Type 1 diabetes patients. TCRB rearrangement may or may not be influenced by HLA type; here this remained unresolved.

The CDR3 has 13 residues. Germline assignment: CDR1 GTSNPN and CDR2 SVGIG (reference sequence). V dropped 4 bases and J dropped 4; count of bases not matched to a gene: 6. Reverse transcribing all isolated RNA meant expressed TCRB transcripts were sequenced. Measured with immunoSEQ multiplex PCR; TCRdb has only the in-frame clones, and not every one. The table has approximately 280,000 clones, approximately 15% seen once. This chain joins TRBV30 and TRBJ1-2; 7 positions match TRBD1. The sample comprised naive CD4+ T cells from blood. The TCR was taken from a young man with type 1 diabetes. CDR3 sequence reads: CAWNAGGTYGYTF. DNA of the CDR3: TGTGCCTGGAACGCAGGGGGTACCTATGGCTACACCTTC.